This T cell receptor beta chain is from a study of blood T cell repertoires in COVID-19. Study-level background: Cohort 3 donors counted as recovered after two negative PCRs, clearance, or resolved symptoms.

Participants had their cohort set by participant-reported clinical history. In germline, CDR1 is MDHEN, CDR2 SYDVKM. The length of the CDR3 is 14 residues. V was clipped by 6 bases and J by 4 bases, with 13 bases between them. Original methodology: By means of reference gene primer amplification, nucleated cell counts were estimated. TCRdb's copy holds only in-frame clones and misses some; the assay was immunoSEQ multiplex PCR. V, J and clone size derive from that table, while D and trimming were established from the DNA sequence. This table has some 200,000 clones, over 75% appearing once. Sequences were obtained from PBMCs or T cells enriched from blood (not recorded which). The sequence was collected from a man aged 25-40 years in a cohort exposed to, infected with or recovered from COVID-19 (not recorded which). The chain carries TRBV28 and TRBJ1-3, with a tentative D call TRBD1 (6 bases). Written as DNA, the CDR3 is TGTGCCAGCAGGGGGCAGGGGAGCGGAAACACCATATATTTT. Its protein is CASRGQGSGNTIYF.